The 16 T cell receptor beta chains in this list originate from one sample, sequenced in a study of a mutant IDH1 vaccine in newly diagnosed glioma. Time point in this sample: baseline, week 1 (first vaccination visit). Treatment described: pre-vaccination baseline after standard-of-care therapy. The data were produced by immunoSEQ multiplex PCR, yet TCRdb's version contains in-frame clones alone and is incomplete. The data show tens of thousands of clones, around 90% seen once. This specimen consisted of PBMCs, obtained from a glioma patient treated with radiotherapy, temozolomide or both. The receptors shown here come from a man in his fifties or sixties with glioma.

This clone was seen just once. The V gene is TRBV27, the J gene TRBJ2-5, with D possibly matching TRBD1 (6 bases). Trimming stripped 8 bases from V and 8 bases from J, with 21 bases between. CDR3 length: 14 amino acids. Germline V gives CDR1 MNHEY, CDR2 SMNVEV (reference sequence). In DNA, the CDR3 is TGTGCCAGCGCTTTTAGGGGTCCCAGGGGAACCCAGTACTTC. The encoded protein is CASAFRGPRGTQYF.

The count of this clone is one. This chain connects TRBV6-5 to TRBJ2-7; 7 nucleotides line up with TRBD2. V shed 2 bases and J 3 bases; nucleotides not matched to a gene: 10. The CDR3 is made up of 16 amino acids. Germline values: CDR1 MNHEY, CDR2 SVGAGI. This CDR3 reads CASSYLGRAGFYEQYF. Here the CDR3 DNA reads TGTGCCAGCAGTTACCTAGGGAGGGCAGGCTTCTACGAGCAGTACTTC.

This clone is medium-sized (0.01 to 0.1%) in the sample. The chain joins TRBV4-2 to TRBJ1-5, with TRBD1 as a possible D gene (6 bases). Trimming cost V 0 bases and J 4 bases, with 10 bases left between them. The length of the CDR3 is 15 residues. The V gene's germline CDR1 is LGHNA and CDR2 YNFKEQ. CDR3 loop: CASSQDMQGNQPQHF. In DNA, the CDR3 is TGTGCCAGCAGCCAAGATATGCAGGGGAATCAGCCCCAGCATTTT.

The V gene is TRBV18, the J gene TRBJ2-7; D may be TRBD1 or TRBD2 (5 bases each). The length of the CDR3 is 13 residues. Germline lookup yields CDR1 KGHSH and CDR2 LQKENI. The V gene lost 3 bases and the J gene lost 9 bases, with 15 bases spanning the gap. Here the CDR3 reads CASSPTGAVGQYF. The CDR3 DNA sequence: TGTGCCAGCTCACCTACCGGGGCCGTCGGGCAGTACTTC.

V and J are TRBV4-3 and TRBJ2-3; D unresolved. Trimming took off 0 bases at V and 2 bases at J, with 12 bases between the two ends. The length of the CDR3 is 16 residues. CDR1 is LGHNA and CDR2 is YSLEER in the germline V gene. The CDR3 reads CASSQEMSDHTDTQYF. Written as DNA, the CDR3 is TGCGCCAGCAGCCAAGAGATGTCGGACCACACAGATACGCAGTATTTT.

The CDR3 nucleotides read TGTGCCAGTAGTCTTCGTTGGGCAGGGGCTCTCTACGAGCAGTACTTC. Its translation: CASSLRWAGALYEQYF. The rearrangement uses TRBV19 and TRBJ2-7; D is perhaps TRBD1 (6 bases). Trimming cost V 5 bases and J 3 bases, with 20 bases left between them. The CDR3 contains 16 residues. Germline V lookup: CDR1 LNHDA, CDR2 SQIVND (reference sequence).

This clone was counted a single time. CDR3 protein: CASSEYGTSGSYF. Here the CDR3 DNA reads TGTGCCAGCAGTGAATACGGGACTAGCGGGAGTTACTTC. The rearrangement joins TRBV2 to TRBJ2-7; 14 bases fit TRBD2. The CDR3 has 13 residues. The V gene's germline CDR1 is SNHLY and CDR2 FYNNEI. V was clipped by 2 bases and J by 13 bases; unmatched bases: 4.

In this sample, this clone turned up once. CDR3 residues: CAWGGKSTGTGELFF. Written as DNA, the CDR3 is TGTGCCTGGGGGGGGAAATCGACGGGCACCGGGGAGCTGTTTTTT. The chain uses TRBV30 and TRBJ2-2; TRBD2 might be the D (6 bases). V lost 5 bases and J 4 bases, leaving 17 bases between the germline ends. CDR3 size: 15 residues. CDR1 is GTSNPN, CDR2 SVGIG, per germline (reference sequence).

V usage is TRBV28 and J usage is TRBJ1-3; 11 positions agree with TRBD1. V shed 7 bases and J 7 bases; nucleotides not matched to a gene: 9. Germline values: CDR1 MDHEN, CDR2 SYDVKM. The CDR3 extends over 15 amino acids. The CDR3 nucleotides read TGTGCCAGCACTTTGGGAGGGACAGGGGGGAACACCATATATTTT. Encoded protein: CASTLGGTGGNTIYF.

The rearrangement links TRBV6-1 to TRBJ2-7; D not resolved. Germline loops: CDR1 MNHNS, CDR2 SASEGT. The CDR3 covers 14 residues. Trimming shortened V by 4 bases and J by 0 bases, and 10 bases separated the two germline ends. In DNA form, the CDR3 reads TGTGCCAGCAGTGTCCGGGTGAGCTCCTACGAGCAGTACTTC. Protein sequence: CASSVRVSSYEQYF.

V gene TRBV28 combines with J gene TRBJ2-1; 12 bases map to TRBD2. Per the germline V gene, CDR1 is MDHEN and CDR2 is SYDVKM. V lost 6 bases to trimming and J lost 8 bases; unmatched junction nucleotides: 14. CDR3 length equals 17 residues. CDR3 amino acids: CASSVQHRTSGKYEQFF. The DNA for the CDR3 is TGTGCCAGCAGCGTTCAACATCGGACTAGCGGGAAGTATGAGCAGTTCTTC.

The chain links TRBV7-2 to TRBJ1-5; D not resolved. This CDR3 is built from 14 residues. CDR1 is SGHTA and CDR2 is FQGNSA in the germline V gene. The V and J ends lost 5 bases and 2 bases respectively, with 10 bases between them. The DNA of the CDR3 is TGTGCCAGCAGCCCGGTGGGCGGCAATCAGCCCCAGCATTTT. It codes for CASSPVGGNQPQHF.

The genes are TRBV4-1 and TRBJ2-7; TRBD2 matches at 7 bases. The CDR3 spans 13 residues. Trimming removed 1 base from V and 5 bases from J; junction bases left unmatched: 2. The germline CDR1 and CDR2 sequences are MGHRA and YSYEKL. CDR3 region: CASSQAGRDEQYF. CDR3 DNA sequence: TGCGCCAGCAGCCAAGCAGGGAGGGACGAGCAGTACTTC.

The chain combines TRBV30 with TRBJ1-1; 9 nucleotides match TRBD1. This CDR3 comprises 13 residues. Losses at the gene ends were 4 bases for V and 5 bases for J; bases not matched to a gene: 5. The germline V gene has CDR1 GTSNPN and CDR2 SVGIG (reference sequence). As DNA, the CDR3 is TGTGCCTGGATACAGGGGGCCGGGACTGAAGCTTTCTTT. It encodes CAWIQGAGTEAFF.

V gene TRBV18 combines with J gene TRBJ2-7; D ambiguous. Germline assignment: CDR1 KGHSH and CDR2 LQKENI. The CDR3 consists of 14 residues. Trimming removed 5 bases at V and 0 bases at J, with 11 bases between. The CDR3 DNA reads TGTGCCAGCTCAAAGGGCGGATACTCCTACGAGCAGTACTTC. Protein product: CASSKGGYSYEQYF. Full variable domain (missing parts from reference TRBV18 and TRBJ2-7): NAGVMQNPRHLVRRRGQEARLRCSPMKGHSHVYWYRQLPEEGLKFMVYLQKENIIDESGMPKERFSAEFPKEGPSILRIQQVVRGDSAAYFCASSKGGYSYEQYFGPGTRLTVT.

This clone has more than one count but fewer than ten. The rearrangement links TRBV19 to TRBJ2-1; D perhaps matches TRBD2 (5 bases). In germline, CDR1 is LNHDA, CDR2 SQIVND (reference sequence). The CDR3 runs 13 residues. V lost 5 bases to trimming and J lost 11 bases, with 16 bases between them. The CDR3 region has the DNA TGTGCCAGTAGTGAAGGACTCCCCACCCAGCAGTTCTTC. As protein: CASSEGLPTQQFF.